The entry below gives a single T cell receptor (beta chain) sequence along with its context. As yet, its antigen is unknown. The isolated RNA, all of it, was reverse transcribed, so expressed TCRB transcripts were what got sequenced. TCRdb's copy holds only in-frame clones and misses some; the assay was immunoSEQ multiplex PCR. The sample records under 300,000 clones, 11% to 15% being singletons. This record belongs to a study of beta chain features in type 1 diabetes. Whole-study results and caveats: Across all four CD4+ subsets, people with type 1 diabetes showed modestly shorter TCRB CDR3s.

This CDR3 spans 14 amino acids. V lost 10 bases, J lost 4 bases, and 16 bases lay in between. Germline lookup yields CDR1 SNHLY and CDR2 FYNNEI. The sample taken for sequencing was naive CD4+ T cells from blood. The clonotype comes from a man under 40 with type 1 diabetes. The chain employs TRBV2 and TRBJ2-2; maybe TRBD1 (5 bases). The CDR3 nucleotides read TGTGCCACATCGGGCAGGGCTATCACCGGGGAGCTGTTTTTT. Encoded protein: CATSGRAITGELFF.